A selection of T cell receptor beta chains follows, all from one sample in a study of human T cells and chemical hapten exposure. TCRdb called the RACE reads again in MiXCR, with one record for every CDR3 protein. The sample contains fewer than 400,000 distinct CDR3 sequences, around 6.9% of which appear only once. The sample in question was whole blood, obtained in connection with sensitization to the hapten diphenylcyclopropenone (DPC). These receptors came from a woman under 30 with alopecia areata. Some clones in this sample may be carry-over from other donors' samples. Each CDR3 is given with its conserved first and last residue. D genes are given only for firm matches. Clone sizes are given selectively: once, few, many, or a class where the clone is expanded.

j_call v_call d_call clone_size cdr3_nt cdr3_aa
TRBJ2-5 TRBV12-3/TRBV12-4 NA many TGTGCCAGCAGTCCTTCCCCCCAGGAGGAGACCCAGTACTTC CASSPSPQEETQYF
TRBJ2-1 TRBV18 NA NA TGTGCCAGCTCACCACCAACCGGGGGGCCCTACAATGAGCAGTTCTTC CASSPPTGGPYNEQFF
TRBJ2-1 TRBV14 NA many TGTGCCAGCAGCCAAGAGGGGGTTATCGAGTTCTTC CASSQEGVIEFF
TRBJ2-7 TRBV29-1 NA NA TGCAGCGTTGAACGGGGAAGCCACGAGCAGTACTTC CSVERGSHEQYF
TRBJ1-1 TRBV6-5 NA NA TGTGCCAGCAGTTACTCTGCACTGAACACTGAAGCTTTCTTT CASSYSALNTEAFF
TRBJ2-1 TRBV7-2 NA NA TGTGCCAGCAGCCACATTCGTAGGGGAAATGAGCAGTTCTTC CASSHIRRGNEQFF
TRBJ1-3 TRBV6-5 NA many TGTGCCAGCAGTTACTCGATTTCGGCTGGAAACACCATATATTTT CASSYSISAGNTIYF
TRBJ2-6 TRBV7-3 TRBD1 many TGTGCCAGCAGCTTAATAGGGGACAGGGGAACCGGGGCCAACGTCCTGACTTTC CASSLIGDRGTGANVLTF
TRBJ2-1 TRBV4-1 TRBD2 NA TGCGCCAGCAGCCTTAGCGGGGGGCCAGTAAATGAGCAGTTCTTC CASSLSGGPVNEQFF
TRBJ2-1 TRBV12-3/TRBV12-4 TRBD2 NA TGTGCCAGCAGTCCACAGACTAGCGCCCTTATCAATGAGCAGTTCTTC CASSPQTSALINEQFF
TRBJ1-2 TRBV6-2/TRBV6-3 TRBD1 many TGTGCCAGCAGTTATCCACAGGGGCTAATCTATGGCTACACCTTC CASSYPQGLIYGYTF
TRBJ1-1 TRBV2 NA NA TGTGCCAGGCGCATGAACACTGAAGCTTTCTTT CARRMNTEAFF
TRBJ1-6 TRBV6-2/TRBV6-3 NA many TGTGCCAGCAGTACCGTAGGCAGATCCCTCCACTTT CASSTVGRSLHF
TRBJ2-1 TRBV7-6 NA many TGTGCCAGCAGCCCGGGACATCCGGGCCGGCAGTTCTTC CASSPGHPGRQFF
TRBJ2-2 TRBV5-1 NA few TGCGCCAGCAGTAACGCCGGGGAGCTGTTTTTT CASSNAGELFF
TRBJ2-5 TRBV6-2/TRBV6-3 TRBD2 many TGTGCCAGCAGTTCGCTCTCCTTTAGCGGGGGGGCGGAGACCCAGTACTTC CASSSLSFSGGAETQYF
TRBJ1-1 TRBV6-2/TRBV6-3 TRBD1 NA TGTGCCAGCAACAAACCTTGGACAGGGAGGCACACTGAAGCTTTCTTT CASNKPWTGRHTEAFF
TRBJ1-6 TRBV4-2 TRBD1 few TGTGCCAGCAGCCGTGCGACAGGGGAGGATTCACCCCTCCACTTT CASSRATGEDSPLHF
TRBJ2-5 TRBV7-6 TRBD1 NA TGTGCCAGCAGCTCTCTCACGGACAGGGGAGAGACCCAGTACTTC CASSSLTDRGETQYF
TRBJ1-5 TRBV6-5 TRBD1 NA TGTGCCAGTTCGGGACAGGGCCAAGGGCCCCAGCATTTT CASSGQGQGPQHF
TRBJ2-3 TRBV5-4 NA NA TGTGCCAGCAGCTTGGGAATGGTGGCAAGCACAGATACGCAGTATTTT CASSLGMVASTDTQYF
TRBJ2-7 TRBV11-1 NA NA TGTGCCAGCAGCCCAAGATCGGGGGGCCCCTACGAGCAGTACTTC CASSPRSGGPYEQYF
TRBJ1-1 TRBV6-5 TRBD1 many TGTGCCAGCAGTTTCCAGGGGGCGGATGGAACTGAAGCTTTCTTT CASSFQGADGTEAFF
TRBJ1-1 TRBV7-2 NA NA TGTGCCAGCAGCTTAGTATGGGGCAGGGGAGGACGGAACACTGAAGCTTTCTTT CASSLVWGRGGRNTEAFF
TRBJ2-4 TRBV11-2 NA NA TGTGCCAGCAGCTTAGTACAGGTTGGGGCCAAAAACATTCAGTACTTC CASSLVQVGAKNIQYF
TRBJ2-3 TRBV10-3 TRBD2 NA TGTGCCATCAGTGACCCGCTAGCGGGGGGGACAGATACGCAGTATTTT CAISDPLAGGTDTQYF
TRBJ2-5 TRBV4-3 TRBD1 many TGCGCCAGCAGCTACAGGCAGGGGGCAGAGGAGACCCAGTACTTC CASSYRQGAEETQYF
TRBJ2-3 TRBV11-2 NA many TGTGCCAGCAGCTTAGGTCGATCAGATACGCAGTATTTT CASSLGRSDTQYF
TRBJ2-3 TRBV28 NA many TGTGCCAGCAGTGAAAGCGGCACAGATACGCAGTATTTT CASSESGTDTQYF
TRBJ1-1 TRBV14 NA many TGTGCCAGCAGCCAAGTTTTGGCCGGGGACGCTTTCTTT CASSQVLAGDAFF
TRBJ2-3 TRBV5-6 NA NA TGTGCCAGCAGCTTGGGAGCCCGGGACGGGAAGTATACGCAGTATTTT CASSLGARDGKYTQYF
TRBJ2-1 TRBV7-9 TRBD1 many TGTGCCAGCAGCACCACCGGGACAGGGGGGGAAGATGAGCAGTTCTTC CASSTTGTGGEDEQFF
TRBJ2-3 TRBV20-1 TRBD2 many TGCAGTGCAGTAGCGGGTGAGAGTACGCAGTATTTT CSAVAGESTQYF
TRBJ2-2 TRBV5-1 TRBD2 many TGCGCCAGCAGCTTGGATCCAGGGACTATCGCGAACACCGGGGAGCTGTTTTTT CASSLDPGTIANTGELFF
TRBJ1-2 TRBV12-5 TRBD1 many TGTGCTAGGAGATCCGGACAGGGGATTAGCGGCTACACCTTC CARRSGQGISGYTF
TRBJ2-1 TRBV27 TRBD1 NA TGTGCCAGCAGTTTATCCGCGACAGGGGGCTTATACAATGAGCAGTTCTTC CASSLSATGGLYNEQFF
TRBJ2-5 TRBV29-1 NA once TGCAGCGGGACAGAACAAGAGACCCAGTACTTC CSGTEQETQYF
TRBJ1-1 TRBV6-5 NA once TGTGCCAGCAGTTACTCAGCTATTATGAACACTGAAGCTTTCTTT CASSYSAIMNTEAFF
TRBJ2-7 TRBV2 TRBD1 many TGTGCCAGCAATTGGGGGACAGGGCCGGGGGAGCAGTACTTC CASNWGTGPGEQYF
TRBJ1-1 TRBV6-2/TRBV6-3 TRBD1 NA TGTGCCAGCAGCCGACAGGGATTGTCCCGGGCTTTCTTT CASSRQGLSRAFF
TRBJ2-7 TRBV3-1 NA NA TGTGCCAGCAGCCAAGATCCAACGAAGCAGTACTTC CASSQDPTKQYF
TRBJ1-5 TRBV7-2 NA many TGTGCCAGCAGTTCAATGGGGTATAGCAATCAGCCCCAGCATTTT CASSSMGYSNQPQHF
TRBJ1-2 TRBV4-1 TRBD1 NA TGCGCCAGCAGCCAAGATTACAGGGGGCCCTATGGCTACACCTTC CASSQDYRGPYGYTF
TRBJ1-4 TRBV10-3 TRBD1 few TGTGCCTCGAGAGGCGACAGGGATGATGAAAAACTGTTTTTT CASRGDRDDEKLFF